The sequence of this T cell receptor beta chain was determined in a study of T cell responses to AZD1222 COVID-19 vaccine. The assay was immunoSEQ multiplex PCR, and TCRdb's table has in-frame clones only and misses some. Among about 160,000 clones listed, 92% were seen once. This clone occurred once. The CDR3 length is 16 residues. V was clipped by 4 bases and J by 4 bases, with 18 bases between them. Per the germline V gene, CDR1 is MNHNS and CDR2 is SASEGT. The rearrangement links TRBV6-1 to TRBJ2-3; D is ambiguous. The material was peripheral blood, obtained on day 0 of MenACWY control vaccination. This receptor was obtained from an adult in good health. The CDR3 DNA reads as TGTGCCAGCAGTGCTCCGGGTCTCCGAGTGGCAGATACGCAGTATTTT. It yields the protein CASSAPGLRVADTQYF.